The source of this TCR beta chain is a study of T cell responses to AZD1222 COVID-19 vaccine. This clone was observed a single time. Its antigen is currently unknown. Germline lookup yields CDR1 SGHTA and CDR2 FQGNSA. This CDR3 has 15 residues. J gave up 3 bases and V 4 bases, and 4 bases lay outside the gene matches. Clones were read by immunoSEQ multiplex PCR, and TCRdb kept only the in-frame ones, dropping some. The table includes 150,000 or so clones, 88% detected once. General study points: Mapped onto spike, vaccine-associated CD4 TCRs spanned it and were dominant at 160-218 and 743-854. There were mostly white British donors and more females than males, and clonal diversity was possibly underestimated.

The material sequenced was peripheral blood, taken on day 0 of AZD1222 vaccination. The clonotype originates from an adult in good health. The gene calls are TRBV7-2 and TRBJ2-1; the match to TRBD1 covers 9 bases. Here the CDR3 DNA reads TGTGCCAGCAGCTCGGGACAGGGAGGCTACAATGAGCAGTTCTTC. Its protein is CASSSGQGGYNEQFF.